Given below is one T cell receptor beta chain in context. These data are taken from a study of T cells expressing NK-cell markers. The CDR3 has 16 amino acids. The germline CDR1 and CDR2 sequences are SGHRS and YFSETQ. TCRdb re-analyzed the 5' RACE reads; it lists each CDR3 protein once, without DNA. Recorded for this sample: some 140,000 distinct CDR3 sequences. V and J are TRBV5-1 and TRBJ2-1. Specimen: blood T cells: a sorted CD56 or NKG2C T cell subset, CD4+ or CD8+ T cells, or bulk PBMC T cells (not recorded which). The TCR sequence derives from a woman aged 50 to 60 in good health. CDR3 sequence: CASSLLPTYPDNEQFF.